The 30 T cell receptor beta chains listed next were all sequenced from one sample in a study of blood T cell repertoires in COVID-19. Method: immunoSEQ multiplex PCR; TCRdb's copy keeps in-frame clones and lacks some. Of some 72,000 clones listed, approximately 90% are singletons. Sequencing input: peripheral blood. The receptors shown here come from a man aged 50 or older with active COVID-19.

The chain is built from TRBV19 and TRBJ1-1; possibly TRBD1 for D (6 bases). The CDR3 is 15 amino acids. Germline CDR1 LNHDA, CDR2 SQIVND (reference sequence). V was cut by 8 bases and J by 4 bases, with 20 bases left in between. CDR3 in DNA: TGTGCCAGTGGACTTCGGGGGGGGCTCGGCACTGAAGCTTTCTTT. It is translated as CASGLRGGLGTEAFF.

This sequence joins TRBV10-3 and TRBJ2-5; D is perhaps TRBD2 (7 bases). Germline CDR1 ENHRY, CDR2 SYGVKD. CDR3 length: 12 residues. V gave up 10 bases and J gave up 5 bases, with 14 bases separating them. This CDR3 reads CATKGGLETQYF. The CDR3 DNA follows: TGTGCCACCAAGGGGGGGTTGGAGACCCAGTACTTC.

This clone appeared a single time. The gene calls are TRBV20-1 and TRBJ2-7, with unresolved D. The CDR3 covers 11 residues. Between the trimmed V and J ends, which lost 5 bases and 3 bases, there was a span of 8 bases. Per germline, CDR1 DFQATT and CDR2 SNEGSKA (reference sequence). The CDR3 spells CSAPKLYEQYF. CDR3 nucleotide sequence: TGCAGTGCTCCTAAACTCTACGAGCAGTACTTC.

The genes are TRBV10-1 and TRBJ1-2; D ambiguous. The germline CDR1 and CDR2 sequences are WNHNN and SYGVQD (reference sequence). Trimming removed 3 bases at V and 3 bases at J, with 14 bases between. The CDR3 is 15 residues long. The CDR3 loop reads CASSDPLPMDYGYTF. The CDR3 nucleotides read TGCGCCAGCAGTGACCCACTCCCCATGGACTATGGCTACACCTTC.

This clone came up once. The chain combines TRBV4-3 with TRBJ2-2; 10 bases fit TRBD2. The CDR3 consists of 18 residues. The germline CDR1 and CDR2 sequences are LGHNA and YSLEER. V lost 0 bases, J lost 5 bases, and 9 bases stayed unmatched. Here the CDR3 reads CASSQEPPSGGATGELFF. CDR3 in DNA: TGCGCCAGCAGCCAAGAACCACCCAGCGGGGGGGCGACCGGGGAGCTGTTTTTT.

The V gene is TRBV28, the J gene TRBJ1-2, with 11 bases that match TRBD1. CDR1 MDHEN and CDR2 SYDVKM come from the germline V gene. This CDR3 is built from 15 residues. The V and J ends lost 6 bases and 7 bases, in that order; junction bases with no gene match: 10. CDR3 loop: CASSGHGTGGSGYTF. CDR3 bases: TGTGCCAGCAGCGGACACGGGACAGGGGGGTCTGGCTACACCTTC.

This clone was counted only a few times. The V gene is TRBV4-1, the J gene TRBJ1-2, with D perhaps matching TRBD1 (6 bases). The CDR3 is 14 residues long. Per the germline V gene, CDR1 is MGHRA and CDR2 is YSYEKL. V shed 0 bases and J shed 4 bases, with 9 bases lying between them. CDR3 protein: CASSQDQGTYGYTF. CDR3 nucleotides: TGCGCCAGCAGCCAAGATCAGGGGACCTATGGCTACACCTTC.

The rearrangement uses TRBV7-9 and TRBJ1-4, with 8 bases lining up with TRBD1. Looked up from germline, CDR1 is SEHNR and CDR2 is FQNEAQ (reference sequence). The CDR3 loop spans 15 amino acids. V dropped 5 bases and J dropped 3; count of bases not matched to a gene: 5. The CDR3 reads CASSLNRGSNEKLFF. Written as DNA, the CDR3 is TGTGCCAGCAGCCTCAACAGGGGGTCTAATGAAAAACTGTTTTTT.

CDR3 sequence (DNA): TGTGCCAGCAGTTATAGCATGGGACTAGCGGGTCATAAGACGTCCTACGAGCAGTACTTC. Protein: CASSYSMGLAGHKTSYEQYF. The chain joins TRBV6-2 or TRBV6-3 to TRBJ2-7, with 12 bases that match TRBD2. Germline trimming cut 3 bases from V and 1 base from J; bases unmatched to any gene: 16. CDR1 MNHEY and CDR2 SVGEGT come from the germline V gene. The CDR3 spans 20 residues.

This CDR3 reads CASDGGSRAYEQYF. In DNA, the CDR3 is TGTGCCTCGGACGGTGGGAGTAGGGCCTACGAGCAGTACTTC. The rearrangement uses TRBV30 and TRBJ2-7; maybe TRBD2 (5 bases). The V and J ends lost 7 bases and 2 bases respectively, with 18 bases between them. Per germline, CDR1 GTSNPN and CDR2 SVGIG (reference sequence). The CDR3 loop spans 14 amino acids.

The genes are TRBV27 and TRBJ1-4; D ambiguous. In germline, CDR1 is MNHEY, CDR2 SMNVEV (reference sequence). The CDR3 is 15 amino acids. V was clipped by 3 bases and J by 8 bases, with 16 bases between them. Here the CDR3 DNA reads TGTGCCAGCAGTTTGAGCTTTACGCGAGGAGAAAAACTGTTTTTT. Its protein product is CASSLSFTRGEKLFF.

Of note for this clone: A read error may account for a junction end that differs from germline. This rearrangement joins TRBV7-7 to TRBJ2-2, with a possible D match to TRBD2 (6 bases). Germline loops: CDR1 SSHAT, CDR2 FNYEAQ (reference sequence). The CDR3 spans 15 residues. The CDR3 bases are TGTGCTAGCACAGCTTTGTTGGGGGGCACCGGGGAGCTGTTTTTT. Encoded protein: CASTALLGGTGELFF.

The chain carries TRBV7-2 and TRBJ2-5; 8 bases agree with TRBD2. The CDR3 is made up of 16 amino acids. V gave up 5 bases and J gave up 4 bases; unmatched junction bases: 12. The germline gives CDR1 SGHTA, CDR2 FQGNSA. CDR3 in DNA: TGTGCCAGCAGCGGTTCTCGGGAGGGCCTACGAGAGACCCAGTACTTC. Its translation is CASSGSREGLRETQYF.

The gene calls are TRBV27 and TRBJ2-5, with TRBD2 matching over 7 bases. CDR1 is MNHEY, CDR2 SMNVEV, per germline (reference sequence). This CDR3 region has 17 residues. The trim removed 8 bases at V and 6 bases at J, leaving 21 bases unmatched. The CDR3 DNA is TGTGCCAGCCGTGGACCGGTCCCGGGGGGAGCTACAAAGACCCAGTACTTC. Amino acid sequence: CASRGPVPGGATKTQYF.

The V call is TRBV11-2, the J call TRBJ2-7; 8 bases align to TRBD2. The germline gives CDR1 SGHAT, CDR2 FQNNGV. The ends lost 0 bases at V and 3 bases at J; junction bases unmatched: 13. The CDR3 consists of 18 residues. The CDR3 protein is CASSLDPPLAERFYEQYF. For the CDR3, the DNA is TGTGCCAGCAGCTTAGACCCCCCACTAGCGGAGCGTTTCTACGAGCAGTACTTC.

The chain has TRBV28 and TRBJ2-1, with 9 nucleotides matching TRBD2. The germline gives CDR1 MDHEN, CDR2 SYDVKM. The J segment lost 6 bases and the V segment lost 7 bases, leaving 13 bases of the junction unmatched. The CDR3 consists of 16 residues. Here the CDR3 reads CASTRGSGSNVNEQFF. CDR3 DNA: TGTGCCAGCACCCGGGGTAGCGGGAGCAATGTCAATGAGCAGTTCTTC.

The chain joins TRBV5-4 to TRBJ2-1, with TRBD1 matching 7 bases. Unmatched junction bases numbered 12, after V lost 2 bases and J lost 10 bases. The length of the CDR3 is 15 residues. CDR1 and CDR2 (germline): SGHNT, YYREEE (reference sequence). The CDR3 protein is CASSFRTGAPEEQFF. Written as DNA, the CDR3 is TGTGCCAGCAGCTTTAGGACAGGCGCCCCTGAGGAGCAGTTCTTC.

This clone was seen at least ten times. The chain couples TRBV11-3 to TRBJ1-1; no reliable D call. V dropped 6 bases and J dropped 1 base, with 9 bases sitting between them. The CDR3 extends over 13 amino acids. Germline CDR1 is SGHNT and CDR2 is YENEEA. The CDR3 bases are TGTGCCAGCAGAAATCGGAGGAACACTGAAGCTTTCTTT. Its protein is CASRNRRNTEAFF.

CDR3 DNA: TGCGCCAGCAGCTTGGATGGACAGGGCGGGTATGGCTACACCTTC. It translates to CASSLDGQGGYGYTF. V and J are TRBV5-1 and TRBJ1-2; 8 bases fit TRBD1. The CDR3 has 15 amino acids. The junction had 6 bases not matched to a gene; V was cut back by 0 bases and J by 5 bases. Germline CDR1 reads SGHRS; CDR2 reads YFSETQ.

This clone showed up just a few times. Other DNA sequences within the sample encode an identical CDR3. The V and J genes are TRBV28 and TRBJ1-2; D not certain. V shed 2 bases and J shed 2 bases, with 6 bases lying between them. Looked up from germline, CDR1 is MDHEN and CDR2 is SYDVKM. The CDR3 contains 13 residues. The CDR3 loop is CASSLGQNYGYTF. CDR3 in DNA: TGTGCCAGCAGTTTAGGGCAGAACTATGGCTACACCTTC.

V usage is TRBV10-3 and J usage is TRBJ2-1; tentative D call: TRBD2 (5 bases). Deletions cut 10 bases from V and 10 bases from J, with 20 bases between. The CDR3 contains 13 residues. The germline V gene encodes CDR1 ENHRY and CDR2 SYGVKD. The CDR3: CASGYPYSAEQFF. The CDR3 region has the DNA TGTGCCAGCGGGTACCCTTATTCGGCGGAGCAGTTCTTC.

The rearrangement joins TRBV5-8 to TRBJ1-2, with D possibly matching TRBD1 (5 bases). The germline V and J ends were trimmed by 4 bases and 0 bases, with 10 bases remaining between them. This CDR3 region has 14 residues. Looked up from germline, CDR1 is SGHTS and CDR2 is YDEGEE. DNA of the CDR3: TGTGCCAGCAGCCTCGACAGCCCTAACTATGGCTACACCTTC. Protein: CASSLDSPNYGYTF.

The genes are TRBV27 and TRBJ1-5; possible D gene TRBD1, 5 bases. The CDR3 spans 15 residues. The V end was cut by 2 bases, the J end by 7 bases, with 15 bases between. Germline lookup yields CDR1 MNHEY and CDR2 SMNVEV (reference sequence). In nucleotides, the CDR3 is TGTGCCAGCAGTTTAGAAGGGCTCCGGGGGCAGCCCCAGCATTTT. This sequence encodes CASSLEGLRGQPQHF.

The chain recombines TRBV19 with TRBJ2-1; 8 positions match TRBD2. This CDR3 contains 14 residues. Germline V CDR1 and CDR2: LNHDA, SQIVND (reference sequence). J was trimmed by 8 bases and V by 3 bases; bases with no gene match: 6. CDR3 region: CASSMIGRGHEQFF. Here the CDR3 DNA reads TGTGCCAGTAGTATGATCGGGAGGGGCCATGAGCAGTTCTTC.

In its sample, this clone was seen once. This chain joins TRBV19 and TRBJ2-7, with a tentative D call TRBD1 (6 bases). The CDR3 is 13 residues long. Between the trimmed V and J ends, which lost 5 bases and 6 bases, there was a span of 14 bases. Germline-derived CDR1 and CDR2 are LNHDA and SQIVND (reference sequence). CDR3 DNA sequence: TGTGCCAGTAGTGAACAGGGCCCGGGCGAGCAGTACTTC. It yields the protein CASSEQGPGEQYF.

This chain connects TRBV7-3 to TRBJ2-3, with D uncertain. This CDR3 comprises 15 residues. The V gene's germline CDR1 is SGHTA and CDR2 FQGTGA. V lost 5 bases to trimming and J lost 4 bases, with 16 bases between them. The CDR3 nucleotides read TGTGCCAGCAGCCCCGGCGCTAGGAGCGCAGATACGCAGTATTTT. Protein: CASSPGARSADTQYF.

The chain is built from TRBV27 and TRBJ1-1; 7 positions match TRBD1. Trimming took 3 bases from V and 1 from J; bases not matched to a gene: 11. This CDR3 spans 17 amino acids. Germline V gene sequence: CDR1 MNHEY, CDR2 SMNVEV (reference sequence). Written as DNA, the CDR3 is TGTGCCAGCAGTTTTCACAAACAGGGGCAACAGAACACTGAAGCTTTCTTT. This gives the protein CASSFHKQGQQNTEAFF.

The rearrangement links TRBV11-3 to TRBJ2-6, with 9 bases matching TRBD1. CDR1 and CDR2 (germline): SGHNT, YENEEA. Trimming took 4 bases from V and 0 from J; bases not matched to a gene: 7. This CDR3 region has 18 residues. The CDR3 loop reads CASSSDRGSSSGANVLTF. Written as DNA, the CDR3 is TGTGCCAGCAGCTCTGACAGGGGGTCGAGCTCTGGGGCCAACGTCCTGACTTTC.

The rearrangement links TRBV20-1 to TRBJ2-2; 12 positions match TRBD2. Germline trimming cut 3 bases from V and 7 bases from J; bases unmatched to any gene: 3. The germline V gene has CDR1 DFQATT and CDR2 SNEGSKA (reference sequence). The CDR3 is 14 amino acids. CDR3 region: CSASPGLAGGELFF. The CDR3 DNA reads as TGCAGTGCTAGTCCGGGACTAGCGGGCGGGGAGCTGTTTTTT.

This sequence joins TRBV7-8 and TRBJ2-5, with 12 bases aligning to TRBD2. With 4 bases clipped from V and 0 bases from J, the junction kept 6 bases outside the gene matches. This CDR3 region has 17 residues. CDR1 SGHVS and CDR2 FQNEAQ come from the germline V gene. CDR3 sequence: CASSSGTSGSYQETQYF. In nucleotides, the CDR3 is TGTGCCAGCAGCTCCGGGACTAGCGGGTCCTACCAAGAGACCCAGTACTTC.